The source of this T cell receptor beta chain is a study of chemoradiotherapy in HPV16-positive cancers. Study results and caveats: Candidate HPV-specific clones and E7-related TCR motifs grew in tumor during treatment.

Measured with immunoSEQ multiplex PCR; TCRdb has only the in-frame clones, and not every one. This table holds 9,000 to 15,000 clones, around 80% found once. The CDR3 loop spans 16 amino acids. The ends were cut back, 3 bases at V and 0 bases at J, with 9 bases in the middle. Germline V gives CDR1 LNHDA, CDR2 SQIVND (reference sequence). About this clone: Its target is unknown.

This TCR derives from a human donor with HPV-associated anogenital cancer. The chain couples TRBV19 to TRBJ1-6, with D maybe TRBD1 (6 bases). The sample here was taken from a patient who underwent chemoradiotherapy. CDR3 region: CASSIGGGSYNSPLHF. The CDR3 nucleotides are TGTGCCAGTAGTATCGGAGGGGGCTCCTATAATTCACCCCTCCACTTT.